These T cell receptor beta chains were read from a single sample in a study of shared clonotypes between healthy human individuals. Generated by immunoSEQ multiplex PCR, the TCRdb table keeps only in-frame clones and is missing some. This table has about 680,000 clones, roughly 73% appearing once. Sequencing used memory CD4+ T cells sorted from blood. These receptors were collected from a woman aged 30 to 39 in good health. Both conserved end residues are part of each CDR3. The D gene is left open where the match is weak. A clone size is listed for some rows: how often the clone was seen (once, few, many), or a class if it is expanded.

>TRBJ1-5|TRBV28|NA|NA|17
TGTGCCAGCAGTTTATTCACAGGGACGGTTGGCAATCAGCCCCAGCATTTT
CASSLFTGTVGNQPQHF
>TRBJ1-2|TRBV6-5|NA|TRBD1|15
TGTGCCAGCAGTTACCGGGACAGGGGGCTGGTTGGCTACACCTTC
CASSYRDRGLVGYTF
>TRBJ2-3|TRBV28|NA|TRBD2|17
TGTGCCAGCAGTTCCCCGGGACTAGCGGGAGCCCCAGATACGCAGTATTTT
CASSSPGLAGAPDTQYF
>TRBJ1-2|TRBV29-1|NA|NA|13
TGCAGCGTTGAATTGGCTTATGGCTATGGCTACACCTTC
CSVELAYGYGYTF
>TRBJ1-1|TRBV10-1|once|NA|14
TGCGCCAGCAGTTTTTCGGGGAGCGGGACTGAAGCTTTCTTT
CASSFSGSGTEAFF
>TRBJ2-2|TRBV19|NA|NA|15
TGTGCCAGTAGTCATACAGGCATACCTAAGGGGGAGCTGTTTTTT
CASSHTGIPKGELFF
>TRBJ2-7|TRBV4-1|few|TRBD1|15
TGCGCCAGCAGCCAAGGCCAGGGGGCGCTGGGCGAGCAGTACTTC
CASSQGQGALGEQYF
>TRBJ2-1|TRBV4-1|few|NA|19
TGCGCCAGCAGCCAAGGGTTCCCGAAGGGGGGAAGCTCCTACAATGAGCAGTTCTTC
CASSQGFPKGGSSYNEQFF
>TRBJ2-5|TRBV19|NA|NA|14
TGTGCCAGTAGAGGTGGCGGGAATCAAGAGACCCAGTACTTC
CASRGGGNQETQYF
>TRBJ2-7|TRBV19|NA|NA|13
TGTGCCAGTAGTAGCCGGGCTAATTACGAGCAGTACTTC
CASSSRANYEQYF
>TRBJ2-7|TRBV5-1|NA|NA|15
TGCGCCAGCAGCTTGGCTGGAGGGACACTCTACGAGCAGTACTTC
CASSLAGGTLYEQYF
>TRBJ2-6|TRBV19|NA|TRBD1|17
TGTGCCAGTGGGACAGGGGCTCTAGTAAGCGGGGCCAACGTCCTGACTTTC
CASGTGALVSGANVLTF
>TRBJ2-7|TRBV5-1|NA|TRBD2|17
TGCGCCAGCAGCTTGTTTAGCGGGAGGTCGGGGGCCTACGAGCAGTACTTC
CASSLFSGRSGAYEQYF
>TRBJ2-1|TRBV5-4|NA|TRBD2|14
TGTGCCAGCAGAATAGCGGGAGGCCATAATGAGCAGTTCTTC
CASRIAGGHNEQFF
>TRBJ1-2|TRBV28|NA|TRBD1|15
TGTGCCAGCAGTTTTCGACAGGGAGAGGTGTATGGCTACACCTTC
CASSFRQGEVYGYTF
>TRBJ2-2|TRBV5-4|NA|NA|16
TGTGCCAGCAGCCTGGCCCATGGGGCGAACACCGGGGAGCTGTTTTTT
CASSLAHGANTGELFF
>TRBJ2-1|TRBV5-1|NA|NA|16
TGCGCCAGCAGCTTGGACTCGTCGGGCTCCTACAATGAGCAGTTCTTC
CASSLDSSGSYNEQFF
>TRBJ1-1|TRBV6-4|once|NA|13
TGTGCCAGCAGTGAGACGCTGAACACTGAAGCTTTCTTT
CASSETLNTEAFF
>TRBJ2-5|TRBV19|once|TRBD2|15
TGTGCCAGTGCCCCTTTGACTAGCTATCCAGGAATCCCCAACTTC
CASAPLTSYPGIPNF
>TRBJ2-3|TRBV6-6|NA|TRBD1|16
TGTGCCAGCAGCCCCCCGGGACAGGCGAGCACAGATACGCAGTATTTT
CASSPPGQASTDTQYF
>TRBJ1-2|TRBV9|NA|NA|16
TGTGCCAGCACCTCCGGCTTAGAAGGTTTCTCCTATGGCTACACCTTC
CASTSGLEGFSYGYTF
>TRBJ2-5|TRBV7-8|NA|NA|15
TGTGCCAGCAGCCCCGAAGTTCTGGCGGAAGAGACCCAGTACTTC
CASSPEVLAEETQYF